At least ten counts were recorded for the clone carrying this T cell receptor beta chain. As yet, its antigen is unknown. The germline V gene encodes CDR1 MNHEY and CDR2 SVGEGT. This CDR3 has 14 amino acids. J was trimmed by 0 bases and V by 8 bases; bases with no gene match: 6. The sample comes from a study of blood T cells in healthy people across ages. With a J-beta primer mix and a sample-barcoded 5' primer, a second PCR ran 7 to 11 cycles. A single record per CDR3 protein comes from TCRdb applying MiXCR to the 5' RACE reads. The sample lists around 580,000 distinct CDR3 sequences; more than 45% were seen once. Individuals who donated were healthy Caucasians from Russia aged about 6 to 90. Overall study results and limits: Estimates drawn from one million T cells were deemed to understate diversity. Without sorted subsets, naive and antigen-experienced compartments could not be conclusively compared.

The chain joins TRBV6-2 or TRBV6-3 to TRBJ2-7, with 8 nucleotides matching TRBD1. Material for sequencing was blood. This sequence was found in a man older than 75 in good health. CDR3 DNA sequence: TGTGCCAGCGTCCAGGACAGGGCCTCCTACGAGCAGTACTTC. This codes for CASVQDRASYEQYF.